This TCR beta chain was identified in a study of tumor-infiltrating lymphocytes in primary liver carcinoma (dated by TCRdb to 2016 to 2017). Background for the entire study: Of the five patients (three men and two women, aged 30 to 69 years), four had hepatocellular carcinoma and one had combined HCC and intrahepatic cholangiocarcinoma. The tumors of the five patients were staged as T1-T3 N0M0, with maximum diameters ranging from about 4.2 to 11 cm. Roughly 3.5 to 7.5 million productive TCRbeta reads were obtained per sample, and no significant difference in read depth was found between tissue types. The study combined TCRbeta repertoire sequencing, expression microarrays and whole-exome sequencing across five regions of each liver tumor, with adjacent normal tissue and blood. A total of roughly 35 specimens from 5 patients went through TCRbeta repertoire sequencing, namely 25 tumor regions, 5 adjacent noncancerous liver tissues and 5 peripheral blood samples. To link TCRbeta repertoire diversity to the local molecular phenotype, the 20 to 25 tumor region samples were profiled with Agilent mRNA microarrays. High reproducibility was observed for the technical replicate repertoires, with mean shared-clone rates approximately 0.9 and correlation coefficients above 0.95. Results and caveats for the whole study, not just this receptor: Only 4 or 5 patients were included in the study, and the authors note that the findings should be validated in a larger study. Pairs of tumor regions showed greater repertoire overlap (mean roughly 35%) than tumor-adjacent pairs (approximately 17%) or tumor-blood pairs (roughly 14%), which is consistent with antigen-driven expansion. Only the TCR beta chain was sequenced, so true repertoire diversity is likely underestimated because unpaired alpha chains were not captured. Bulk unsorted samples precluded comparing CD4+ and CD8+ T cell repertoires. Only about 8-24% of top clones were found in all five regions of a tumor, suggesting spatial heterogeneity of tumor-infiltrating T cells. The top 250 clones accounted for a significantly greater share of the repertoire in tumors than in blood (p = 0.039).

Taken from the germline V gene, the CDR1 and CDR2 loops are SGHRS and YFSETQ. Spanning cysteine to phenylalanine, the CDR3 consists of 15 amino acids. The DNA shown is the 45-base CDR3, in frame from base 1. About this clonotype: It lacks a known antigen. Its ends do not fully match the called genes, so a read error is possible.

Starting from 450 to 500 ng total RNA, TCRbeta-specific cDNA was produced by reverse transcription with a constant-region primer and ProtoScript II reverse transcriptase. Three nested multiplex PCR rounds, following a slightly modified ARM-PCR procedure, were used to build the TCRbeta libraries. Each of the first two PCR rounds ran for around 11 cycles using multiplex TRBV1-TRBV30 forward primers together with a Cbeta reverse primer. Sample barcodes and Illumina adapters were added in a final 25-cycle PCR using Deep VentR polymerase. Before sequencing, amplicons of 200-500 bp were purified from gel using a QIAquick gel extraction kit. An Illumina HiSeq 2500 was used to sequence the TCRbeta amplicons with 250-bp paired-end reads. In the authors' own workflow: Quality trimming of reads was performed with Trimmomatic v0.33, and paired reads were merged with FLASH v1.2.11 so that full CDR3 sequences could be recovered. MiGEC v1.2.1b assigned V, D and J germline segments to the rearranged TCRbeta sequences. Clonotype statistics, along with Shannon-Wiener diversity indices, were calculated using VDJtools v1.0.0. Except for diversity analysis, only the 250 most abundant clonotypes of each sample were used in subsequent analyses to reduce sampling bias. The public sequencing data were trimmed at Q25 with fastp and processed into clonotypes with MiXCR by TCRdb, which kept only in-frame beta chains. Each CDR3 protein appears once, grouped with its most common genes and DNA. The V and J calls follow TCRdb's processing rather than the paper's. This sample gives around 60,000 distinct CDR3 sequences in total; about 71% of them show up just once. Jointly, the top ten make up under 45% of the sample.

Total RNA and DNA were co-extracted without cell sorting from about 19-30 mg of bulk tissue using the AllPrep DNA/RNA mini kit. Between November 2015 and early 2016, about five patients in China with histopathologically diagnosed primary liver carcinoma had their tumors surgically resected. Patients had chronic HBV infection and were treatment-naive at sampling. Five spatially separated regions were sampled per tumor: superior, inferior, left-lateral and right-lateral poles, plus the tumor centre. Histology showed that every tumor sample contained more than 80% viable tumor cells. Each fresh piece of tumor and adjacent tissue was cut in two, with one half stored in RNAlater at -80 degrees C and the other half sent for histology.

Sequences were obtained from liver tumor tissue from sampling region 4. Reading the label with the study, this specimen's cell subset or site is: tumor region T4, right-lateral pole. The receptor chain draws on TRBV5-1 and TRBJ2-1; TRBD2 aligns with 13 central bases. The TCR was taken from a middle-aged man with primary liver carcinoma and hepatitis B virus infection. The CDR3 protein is CASSAGLAGNNGQFF. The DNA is TGCGCCAGCAGCGCGGGACTAGCGGGGAACAATGGGCAGTTCTTC.